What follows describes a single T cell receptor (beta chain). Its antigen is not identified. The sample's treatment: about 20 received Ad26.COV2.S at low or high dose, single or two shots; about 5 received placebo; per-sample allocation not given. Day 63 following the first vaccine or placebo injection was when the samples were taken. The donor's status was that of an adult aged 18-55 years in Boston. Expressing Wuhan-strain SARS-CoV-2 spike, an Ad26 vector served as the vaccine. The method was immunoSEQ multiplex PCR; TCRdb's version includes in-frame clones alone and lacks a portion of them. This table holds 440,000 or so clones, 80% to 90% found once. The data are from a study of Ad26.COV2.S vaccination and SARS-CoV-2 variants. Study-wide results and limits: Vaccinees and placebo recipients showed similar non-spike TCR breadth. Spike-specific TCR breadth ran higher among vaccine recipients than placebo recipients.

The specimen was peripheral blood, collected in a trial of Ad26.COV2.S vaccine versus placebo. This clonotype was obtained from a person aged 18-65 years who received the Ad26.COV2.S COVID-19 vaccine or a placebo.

The CDR3 spells CASSYPRSVFF. The DNA of the CDR3 is TGTGCCAGCAGTTACCCGAGGTCTGTGTTCTTT. The chain links TRBV6-2 or TRBV6-3 to TRBJ1-1; no firm D call. V dropped 2 bases and J dropped 14 bases, with 12 bases sitting between them. Germline-derived CDR1 and CDR2 are MNHEY and SVGEGT. This CDR3 has 11 amino acids.